This entry concerns a single TCR beta chain. Its antigen is currently unknown. This sample was taken from a study of neoadjuvant nivolumab and ipilimumab in lung cancer. Overall study: Patients got nivolumab 3 mg/kg on days 1, 15 and 29; combination added ipilimumab 1 mg/kg day 1. Study results and caveats: Pretherapy blood TCR richness correlated positively with resected tumor richness. Compared with tumor-adjacent uninvolved lung, resected tumors showed greater richness and clonality. Only two of four nivolumab-treated tumors gained richness and clonality by surgery.

The CDR3 is made up of 16 amino acids. Trimming took 3 bases from V and 4 from J; bases not matched to a gene: 5. Germline values: CDR1 SGHAT, CDR2 FQNNGV. Using immunoSEQ multiplex PCR, the repertoire was profiled, and TCRdb retains in-frame clones only, with some absent. The repertoire holds about 26,000 clones, with 75% to 90% as singletons. The clonotype comes from an adult with non-small cell lung cancer. The chain combines TRBV11-2 with TRBJ2-2; 10 bases match TRBD2. The material sequenced was tumor tissue, taken after neoadjuvant nivolumab, alone or with ipilimumab, at or shortly before surgery. The CDR3 loop is CASSFALAGVTGELFF. CDR3 DNA sequence: TGTGCCAGCAGCTTTGCCCTAGCGGGAGTCACCGGGGAGCTGTTTTTT.